The sequence of this T cell receptor (beta chain) was determined in a study of response to subunit inactivated influenza vaccine. This clonotype was seen a few times. CDR1 and CDR2 from the germline V gene are SGHTA and FQGNSA. Between the trimmed V and J ends, which lost 3 bases and 1 base, there was a span of 10 bases. There are 14 residues in the CDR3. TCRdb reprocessed the RT-PCR reads with MiXCR, giving one entry per CDR3 protein. The data contain some 540,000 distinct CDR3 sequences, approximately 20% of them singletons. These same records also appear under a second study, on T cells expressing NK-cell markers. As that study records: Libraries used 5'RACE template switching adding universal primer site and UMIs.

This specimen was CD4+ T cells sorted from PBMCs, taken 11 to 12 days after vaccination. The chain links TRBV7-2 to TRBJ2-7; D is unclear. The sequence came from a man aged 45 to 65 who received an inactivated influenza vaccine. The CDR3 sequence: CASSLGLRSYEQYF. The CDR3, as DNA: TGTGCCAGCAGCTTGGGGTTGAGATCCTACGAGCAGTACTTC.